This T cell receptor (beta chain) appears in the sequencing data of a study of T cells in Graves' hyperthyroidism and ophthalmopathy. Study-wide results and caveats: Expanded thyroid clonotypes (above 0.001) were mostly also found in blood. Ophthalmopathy and stable hyperthyroidism were separated by a 13 V-J model.

Per germline, CDR1 LGHDT and CDR2 YNNKEL (reference sequence). Trimming removed 4 bases from V and 1 base from J, with 19 bases in between. The CDR3 covers 17 residues. Diagnoses rested on clinical symptoms, serum thyroxine and TRAb, thyroid ultrasound and orbital computed tomography. Fresh peripheral blood, 7.5 to 10 ml of it, supplied the PBMCs. This clonotype was observed a handful of times. Its specificity is unknown. Authors of the study amplified TCR beta CDR3 regions from RNA transcripts. The HTBI primer set was used in a first-round RT-PCR of the TCR CDR3. TCRdb passed the multiplex PCR reads through MiXCR, listing each CDR3 protein once. The top ten clones hold roughly 18% of a sample with fewer than 700,000 distinct CDR3 sequences, roughly 18% of them seen once.

The receptor comes from a woman aged 18-29 years with Graves' ophthalmopathy. V gene TRBV3-1 combines with J gene TRBJ2-5, with D perhaps matching TRBD2 (6 bases). The sequenced sample was blood. The CDR3 DNA is TGTGCCAGCAGCCCTAACCCCATGCTAGCGCCCCAAGAGACCCAGTACTTC. Protein sequence: CASSPNPMLAPQETQYF.